A selection of T cell receptor beta chains follows, all from one sample in a study of blood T cell repertoires in COVID-19. Sequencing used immunoSEQ multiplex PCR; TCRdb keeps in-frame clones, though not all of them. The data contain 210,000 or so clones, approximately 81% of them singletons. What was sequenced was peripheral blood. The receptor source for this set is a woman older than 75 with acute or convalescent COVID-19. The CDR3 runs from the conserved cysteine through the conserved F or W. The D gene is left open where the match is weak. For some rows the clone size is stated as once, few or many, or as a class when expanded; others skip it.

TRBJ1-2 | - | - | TRBV29-1 | 11 | TGCAGCGTTGAGGGGGGCTATGGCTACACCTTC | CSVEGGYGYTF
TRBJ2-1 | TRBD2 | - | TRBV4-3 | 19 | TGCGCCAGCAGCCAAGATCGGCTAGCGGGGGGAAGCTCCTACAATGAGCAGTTCTTC | CASSQDRLAGGSSYNEQFF
TRBJ1-2 | - | few | TRBV19 | 12 | TGTGCCAGTAGTGCTCAGGGCGCTGGCTACACCTTC | CASSAQGAGYTF
TRBJ2-1 | TRBD1 | - | TRBV6-2/TRBV6-3 | 15 | TGTGCCAGCAGTTACCAACTACAGGGGTACAATGAGCAGTTCTTC | CASSYQLQGYNEQFF
TRBJ1-2 | - | - | TRBV4-3 | 16 | TGCGCCAGCAGCCAAGATCGTACCTCGCGGGAATGGGGCTACACCTTC | CASSQDRTSREWGYTF
TRBJ1-2 | TRBD1 | - | TRBV19 | 15 | TGTGCCAGTAGCCGGGACAGACTCCTAGGCTATGGCTACACCTTC | CASSRDRLLGYGYTF
TRBJ2-3 | - | - | TRBV30 | 12 | TGTGCCTGGGGTCTCTTTCGGGATACGCAGTATTTT | CAWGLFRDTQYF
TRBJ2-2 | TRBD2 | - | TRBV18 | 15 | TGTGCCAGCTCACCGGGACTAGCGCCGACCGGGGAGCTGTTTTTT | CASSPGLAPTGELFF
TRBJ1-1 | TRBD1 | - | TRBV6-5 | 14 | TGTGCCAGCAGTCGGGACAGAACTAACACTGAAGCTTTCTTT | CASSRDRTNTEAFF
TRBJ1-1 | TRBD1 | - | TRBV7-2 | 15 | TGTGCCAGCAGCCCCGGGACAGGGGGAATGGCTGAAGCTTTCTTT | CASSPGTGGMAEAFF
TRBJ2-4 | - | - | TRBV5-1 | 18 | TGCGCCAGCAGCTTGGCCAAGGGCCTCCCGGGGTCCAAAAACATTCAGTACTTC | CASSLAKGLPGSKNIQYF
TRBJ2-1 | - | - | TRBV14 | 17 | TGTGCCAGCAGCCAAGGAGGCGGAGGGGGCGCCTACAATGAGCAGTTCTTC | CASSQGGGGGAYNEQFF
TRBJ2-2 | - | - | TRBV19 | 17 | TGTGCCAGTAGTATAGTCGGGGGTAGCTTGGGCACCGGGGAGCTGTTTTTT | CASSIVGGSLGTGELFF
TRBJ1-2 | TRBD1 | once | TRBV19 | 13 | TGTGCCAGTAGTACGCGACAGGGCTATGGCTACACCTTC | CASSTRQGYGYTF
TRBJ2-3 | - | - | TRBV4-2 | 13 | TGTGTAAGGAGGGGGAGGGCATCCCCTACGCAGTATTTT | CVRRGRASPTQYF
TRBJ2-7 | - | - | TRBV27 | 16 | TGTGCCAGCAGTGCCAGACCGGGACACCTGTCCTACGAGCAGTACTTC | CASSARPGHLSYEQYF
TRBJ2-7 | - | - | TRBV11-1 | 15 | TGTGCCAGCAGCCAATCCGGGACTGCCTCCTACGAGCAGTACTTC | CASSQSGTASYEQYF
TRBJ2-5 | TRBD2 | - | TRBV11-3 | 14 | TGTGCCAGCAGCATTCTAGCGGGGCTCGGGACCCAGTACTTC | CASSILAGLGTQYF
TRBJ2-3 | TRBD2 | - | TRBV6-5 | 16 | TGTGCCAGCAGTTACGATCTAGCGGGAGGAAGGGATACGCAGTATTTT | CASSYDLAGGRDTQYF
TRBJ2-2 | TRBD2 | - | TRBV7-2 | 16 | TGTGCCAGCAGCCCAAGGTCAGCGGGGACCACCGGGGAGCTGTTTTTT | CASSPRSAGTTGELFF
TRBJ2-7 | - | - | TRBV4-1 | 14 | TGCGCCAGCAGCCTGGCGGGGGCGGCCTACGAGCAGTACTTC | CASSLAGAAYEQYF
TRBJ2-6 | TRBD2 | - | TRBV2 | 13 | TGTGCCAGCCAGTGGGGGGGTGCCAACGTCCTGACTTTC | CASQWGGANVLTF
TRBJ2-7 | TRBD1 | - | TRBV5-4 | 13 | TGTGCCAGCAGCTCTACAGGGGGAGGCGAGCAGTACTTC | CASSSTGGGEQYF
TRBJ2-1 | - | - | TRBV2 | 12 | TGTGCCAGCAGTGCAGCCTACAATGAGCAGTTCTTC | CASSAAYNEQFF
TRBJ2-5 | TRBD1 | - | TRBV5-1 | 15 | TGCGCCAGTACTCGCGGGACAGGGGGCCAAGAGACCCAGTACTTC | CASTRGTGGQETQYF
TRBJ2-5 | TRBD2 | - | TRBV5-4 | 14 | TGTGCCAGCAGCCCGGGGGGGGTCCAAGAGACCCAGTACTTC | CASSPGGVQETQYF
TRBJ2-1 | - | - | TRBV6-5 | 14 | TGTGCCAGCACCCGAGGACCGGAGGCCAATGAGCAGTTCTTC | CASTRGPEANEQFF
TRBJ1-2 | TRBD1 | many | TRBV3-1/TRBV3-2 | 17 | TGTGCCAGCAGCCAGACCGTTCAAGGACAGGGGATCAGTGGCTACACCTTC | CASSQTVQGQGISGYTF
TRBJ2-2 | TRBD2 | many | TRBV10-1 | 19 | TGCGCCAGCAGTGACCAGACTAGCGTTTCACCAAGGGACACCGGGGAGCTGTTTTTT | CASSDQTSVSPRDTGELFF
TRBJ2-7 | - | - | TRBV5-1 | 15 | TGCGCCAGCAGCTGGGCCCGGGGATCTTCCTACGAGCAGTACTTC | CASSWARGSSYEQYF
TRBJ2-2 | - | - | TRBV5-1 | 15 | TGCGCCAGCAGCTTGGAGCCAGGGGTTGGTGGGGAGCTGTTTTTT | CASSLEPGVGGELFF